At least ten counts were recorded for the clone carrying this TCR beta chain. Antigen: not known. V dropped 4 bases and J dropped 2; count of bases not matched to a gene: 8. From germline, CDR1 is MGHRA and CDR2 YSYEKL. The CDR3 sequence is 16 residues long. In making TCR cDNA, 5'RACE template switching added a universal primer site and UMIs to it. TCRdb called the 5' RACE reads again in MiXCR, with one record for every CDR3 protein. The sample records 60,000 to 95,000 distinct CDR3 sequences, roughly 7% being singletons. The sample originates from a study of T cells after yellow fever vaccination. The study, taken as a whole, reports: A weaker but faster secondary response was observed, peaking on day 5 versus 15. Clones from primary vaccination mostly reappeared after the booster (over 95% CD4, around 90% CD8).

The sequencing here drew on CD8+ T cells sorted from PBMCs, taken more than 8 days after the first yellow fever vaccination. The chain employs TRBV4-1 and TRBJ2-7, with 10 bases identical to TRBD1. The TCR sequence derives from a man in his late teens or twenties who received the YFV17D yellow fever vaccine. This chain's CDR3 is CASSPIGTGAAYEQYF. The DNA of the CDR3 is TGCGCCAGCAGCCCGATCGGGACAGGGGCGGCCTACGAGCAGTACTTC.